This T cell receptor beta chain derives from a study of T cell responses to AZD1222 COVID-19 vaccine (dated by TCRdb to the early 2020s). The study in broad terms: TCR sequencing covered 230 or so trial participants: 200 to 220 given two doses of AZD1222 and 26 given two doses of MenACWY control vaccine. Trial participants were enrolled by age into subgroups of 18-55, 56-69 and 70-plus years, and 148, 28 and 57 TCR-sequenced participants, respectively, were included in these subgroups.

Trimming removed 10 bases from V and 1 base from J; the gene matches leave 13 bases unexplained. The CDR3 runs 16 residues from the cysteine to the phenylalanine. Only the CDR3 portion is preserved as DNA: 48 bases, with reading frame beginning at the first base. CDR1 is given as SEHNR and CDR2 as FQNEAQ, both from the germline V gene (reference sequence). Study-level results and caveats: After two AZD1222 doses, both the breadth and the depth of spike-specific TCRs were significantly higher than at day 0 and than in MenACWY recipients. Reportedly, close to half of the unique spike-specific TCRs recognized epitopes lying outside the regions that are mutated in the B.1.351 and B.1.1.7 variants. Because no day 14 peak-response samples were available, repertoires were characterized only after the peak T cell response. Conclusions about previously exposed vaccinees were limited because only a handful of AZD1222 recipients were SARS-CoV-2 seropositive at baseline. The 56-69-year group was small, and its depth increase did not reach significance, likely because of low power. Vaccine-associated CD4 TCRs spanned the whole spike protein, with dominant responses in regions 160-218 and 743-854. Participants were mostly white British and included more females than males, and it was suggested by the authors that clonal diversity may have been underestimated.

In light of the paper, this sample's time point label describes: about 28 days (+/-7) after the second vaccine dose. Because spike-specific TCR depth and breadth did not differ between the two schedules, AZD1222 recipients who got a second dose at roughly 4 weeks were pooled with those who got a second dose at roughly 12 weeks. Samples from vaccinated people were obtained from the UK trials COV001 and COV002, which included a single-blind randomized controlled phase 2/3 trial of AZD1222 (ChAdOx1 nCoV-19) in healthy adults. Trial participant PBMC samples were collected at day 0 and day 28 after the second dose for TCRbeta chain sequencing. The CDR3 regions of human TCRbeta chains were analyzed by immunosequencing. Regarding the original processing steps: Repertoire TCRs were checked for matches against a reference library of SARS-CoV-2-specific TCRs that had been generated using the MIRA antigen-specificity platform. Breadth was defined as the fraction of unique TCRs that were SARS-CoV-2-associated. Depth was defined as the fraction of total T cells that were SARS-CoV-2-associated. Using the MIRA data, each spike-specific TCR was mapped to the spike region that the TCR reacts to and placed in a CD4 or CD8 class. Log10-transformed breadth and depth values were compared by one-way ANOVA with Sidak's multiple comparisons tests. TCRdb provides this immuneACCESS table in a form limited to in-frame rearrangements. Some clones are lacking; in checked studies, under half of them reflect an unresolved V gene, and why the rest are absent is not known. Clone size and the V and J calls come from that table; the DNA yielded D and trimming. This sample comprises 95,000 to 100,000 clones, about 89% of them detected only once. The leading ten clones occupy around 8.3% of the sample.

A note on this clone: Its antigen is unknown. No quality values exist for individual bases; no much larger clone is one base distant.

This sequence was found in an adult who received the AZD1222 COVID-19 vaccine. The sequencing here drew on peripheral blood, taken 28 days after the second AZD1222 dose. Recombination connected TRBV7-9 to TRBJ2-3, and 8 junctional nucleotides match TRBD2. The DNA sequence follows: TGTGCCACCCGGCTTAGAAGAGCGGGAGGCACAGATACGCAGTATTTT. It is translated as CATRLRRAGGTDTQYF.